This entry lists 2 T cell receptor beta chains sequenced from one sample in a study of blood T cell repertoires in COVID-19 (TCRdb year 2020). To prepare the library, the immunoSEQ multiplex PCR assay was applied. TCRdb took over this immuneACCESS table, retaining in-frame rearrangements with V and J assigned. Such tables are incomplete; in checked studies, under half of the missing clones stem from an unresolved V gene, and the remainder is unexplained. The table for this sample lists about 380,000 clones; approximately 77% of them were counted only once. Over 0.95% of the sample is taken by the ten largest. The specimen sequenced was peripheral blood. These receptors were taken from a human donor with acute or convalescent COVID-19. The donor label of this sample is uncertain.

The V call is TRBV29-1, the J call TRBJ2-5, with D possibly TRBD2 on 6 matching bases. The CDR3 contains 16 residues. Germline V gene sequence: CDR1 SQVTM, CDR2 ANQGSEA. With 2 bases removed from V and 5 bases from J, the gap between germline ends came to 21 bases. CDR3: CSVEIGGARGRETQYF. CDR3 coding DNA: TGCAGCGTTGAAATAGGAGGTGCGCGGGGAAGGGAGACCCAGTACTTC.

The chain joins TRBV2 to TRBJ1-1; D is possibly TRBD1 (6 bases). CDR3 length: 15 residues. Germline assignment: CDR1 SNHLY and CDR2 FYNNEI. V lost 3 bases and J lost 2, with 13 bases in between. The CDR3 region is CASSEVQGPNTEAFF. CDR3 nucleotide sequence: TGTGCCAGCAGTGAGGTCCAGGGGCCTAACACTGAAGCTTTCTTT.